One and the same sample provided the 19 T cell receptor delta chains below, sequenced in a study of gamma-delta chains in newborns, infants, children. TCRdb redid the clone calls on the reads with CATT. This sample has a few thousand delta-chain clones, with about 3% found just once. Source material: blood. Receptors were obtained from a child who was a newborn, infant or young child, either healthy, febrile or measles-vaccinated (not recorded which).

The sample holds a few counts of this clone. Relative to the germline gene, one junction end is altered; a read error may explain this. V is TRDV2 and J is TRDJ3, with TRDD3 matching 8 bases. Germline assignment: CDR1 GEAIGNYY and CDR2 EKD. This CDR3 region has 19 residues. The DNA of the CDR3 is TGTGCCTGTGACACCTGGGGGATTCGAGGCTCCAGGGACACCCGACAGGTGTTTTTC. Translating it yields CACDTWGIRGSRDTRQVFF.

This clone was detected a few times. It differs at one base from a far larger clone, so likely a read error. Distinct nucleotide sequences in the sample also encode this CDR3. The rearrangement uses TRDV2 and TRDJ3, with 13 bases that match TRDD3. This CDR3 is 22 amino acids long. The germline gives CDR1 GEAIGNYY, CDR2 EKD. V shed 1 base and J 0 bases; nucleotides not matched to a gene: 11. The CDR3 DNA follows: TGTGCCTGTGACACTCGTACTGGGGGATACGCAATTGACTCCTGGGACACCCGACAGATGTTTTTC. Its translation is CACDTRTGGYAIDSWDTRQMFF.

This clone is labeled medium-sized. The same CDR3 can be traced to other DNA sequences in this sample. The V call is TRDV1, the J call TRDJ1, with TRDD3 as a possible D gene (8 bases). The CDR3 has 23 amino acids. The germline V gene has CDR1 TSWWSYY and CDR2 QGS. Trimming removed 2 bases from V and 0 bases from J, with 34 bases in between. The CDR3 DNA reads as TGTGCTCTTGGGGAAAAGTTTTCCTACGATCGTGGGGGATTGGACGGGTACACCGATAAACTCATCTTT. Its protein is CALGEKFSYDRGGLDGYTDKLIF.

This clone was observed a few times. This may arise from a read error, as a much more abundant clone is one base away. Other DNA sequences in this specimen translate into the identical CDR3. CDR3 sequence (DNA): TGTGCTCTTGGGGAAAGCCCCACACGGTCGTACTGGGGGACCGTGACAGCACAACTCTTCTTT. Translation: CALGESPTRSYWGTVTAQLFF. The genes are TRDV1 and TRDJ2; TRDD3 matches 9 bases. The junction had 19 bases not matched to a gene; V was cut back by 2 bases and J by 3 bases. This CDR3 comprises 21 residues. Germline V lookup: CDR1 TSWWSYY, CDR2 QGS.

With regard to this clone: A much bigger clone sits one base away, suggesting this may be a read error. This sample includes further DNA sequences coding for the same CDR3. The chain has TRDV1 and TRDJ1; 13 bases match TRDD3. The CDR3 covers 23 residues. Trimming at V came to 3 bases and at J to 1 base, leaving 23 bases not matched to a gene. Per the germline V gene, CDR1 is TSWWSYY and CDR2 is QGS. CDR3 residues: CALGERLPPRLGDTRIGTDKLIF. In DNA, the CDR3 is TGTGCTCTTGGGGAGCGCCTTCCCCCAAGACTGGGGGATACGCGTATCGGCACCGATAAACTCATCTTT.

With respect to this clone: TCRdb shows a much larger clone's protein in place of this DNA's translation, and the two differ at residue 9, likely through a read error; the protein shown is translated from the DNA. This sequence joins TRDV2 and TRDJ3; 8 bases map to TRDD3. The CDR3 covers 18 residues. Germline loops: CDR1 GEAIGNYY, CDR2 EKD. Losses at the gene ends were 3 bases for V and 0 bases for J; bases not matched to a gene: 6. For the CDR3, the DNA is TGTGCCTGTGACGCTGCTGGGGGACACTCCTGGGACACCCGACAGATGTTTTTC. Translated, it gives CACDAAGGHSWDTRQMFF.

Comments on this clone: Given a far larger clone just one base away, this is likely a sequencing read error. The same CDR3 is also encoded by other DNA sequences in this sample. The chain couples TRDV2 to TRDJ1; D is unresolved. The ends were cut back, 0 bases at V and 2 bases at J, with 9 bases in the middle. CDR1 and CDR2 (germline): GEAIGNYY, EKD. This CDR3 spans 14 amino acids. This CDR3 reads CACDTRVGTDKLIF. The CDR3 DNA follows: TGTGCCTGTGACACCAGGGTCGGGACCGATAAACTCATCTTT.

There are a few counts of this clone. This DNA translates differently at residue 10 from the TCRdb protein, which is that of a much larger clone; a read error is likely, and the protein shown is the DNA's own translation. The chain combines TRDV2 with TRDJ2, with 9 bases fitting TRDD3. Germline CDR1 and CDR2: GEAIGNYY and EKD. This CDR3 has 15 amino acids. CDR3 coding DNA: TGTGCCTGTGACACGCTGGGGGATTTGGCAGCACAACTCTTCTTT. It encodes CACDTLGDLAAQLFF.

The table lists this clone with a few counts. TCRdb records a much larger clone's protein for this DNA, with a difference at residue 4 that likely arises from a read error; the protein given is the translation of the DNA. The chain carries TRDV3 and TRDJ3, with 7 bases that match TRDD3. The CDR3 totals 18 residues. Germline V gene lookup returns CDR1 TVYSNPD and CDR2 GDNSRS (reference sequence). J lost 0 bases, V lost 0 bases, and 8 bases had no gene match. CDR3 nucleotide sequence: TGTGCCTTTAGATGCGGGATACAGGTCTCCTGGGACACCCGACAGATGTTTTTC. As protein: CAFRCGIQVSWDTRQMFF.

This clone appeared a few times. The protein TCRdb gives is from a much larger clone and does not agree with this DNA's translation at residues 5 and 7, likely a read error; the protein shown here comes from the DNA. The chain has TRDV2 and TRDJ2; 9 bases fit TRDD3. The junction had 22 bases not matched to a gene; V was cut back by 5 bases and J by 4 bases. CDR1 is GEAIGNYY, CDR2 EKD, per germline. The CDR3 loop spans 20 amino acids. The CDR3 DNA is TGTGCCTGTGTACTGTACCGGGGGATACTTGGGAGTCCACAGACAGCACAACTCTTCTTT. Translated, it gives CACVLYRGILGSPQTAQLFF.

This clone is medium-sized by share. This rearrangement joins TRDV1 to TRDJ2; the match to TRDD3 covers 10 bases. Germline V gene lookup returns CDR1 TSWWSYY and CDR2 QGS. CDR3 length equals 19 residues. The junction had 17 bases not matched to a gene; V was cut back by 4 bases and J by 6 bases. The CDR3 nucleotides are TGTGCTCTTGGGGGGAAGGAGTTCCTGGGGGATAAGAGGGCAGCACAACTCTTCTTT. Translation gives CALGGKEFLGDKRAAQLFF.

This clone was counted between two and nine times. This likely stems from a read error, as it lies one base from a far larger clone. Other DNA sequences of this sample code for an identical CDR3. The chain combines TRDV2 with TRDJ3; 8 bases fit TRDD3. Germline CDR1 is GEAIGNYY and CDR2 is EKD. The CDR3 is 18 residues long. The DNA for the CDR3 is TGTGCCTGTGACTCTGGGGGACCTTTTTCCTGGGACACCCGGCAGATGTTTTTC. Translating it yields CACDSGGPFSWDTRQMFF.

Worth noting for this clone: It differs at one base from a far larger clone, so likely a read error. Other DNA sequences of this sample code for an identical CDR3. This chain uses TRDV2 with TRDJ2, with 8 bases identical to TRDD3. This CDR3 has 19 residues. Per the germline V gene, CDR1 is GEAIGNYY and CDR2 is EKD. V trimming: 1 base; J trimming: 1 base; junction bases outside the gene matches: 13. CDR3 residues: CACDTVTGGYSGLTAQLFF. DNA for the CDR3: TGTGCCTGTGACACGGTTACTGGGGGGTACAGCGGTTTGACAGCACAACTCTTCTTT.

This clone was found a few times. The likely explanation is a read error, given a far larger clone one base away. Other DNA sequences within the sample encode an identical CDR3. The V gene is TRDV2, the J gene TRDJ3, with 11 nucleotides matching TRDD3. CDR3 length equals 18 residues. Germline CDR1 reads GEAIGNYY; CDR2 reads EKD. CDR3 sequence: CACDTGGYAAWDTRQMFF. CDR3 in DNA: TGTGCCTGTGACACTGGGGGATACGCCGCCTGGGACACCCGGCAGATGTTTTTC.

By frequency in the sample, this clone is medium-sized. The genes are TRDV1 and TRDJ1; tentatively, D is TRDD2 or TRDD3 (9 bases each). The CDR3 sequence is 22 residues long. Between the trimmed V and J ends, which lost 2 bases and 3 bases, there was a span of 34 bases. Germline V lookup: CDR1 TSWWSYY, CDR2 QGS. Here the CDR3 DNA reads TGTGCTCTTGGGGAATATCGTACCTTCCTACGTACTGGGGGACGAAGTCCCGATAAACTCATCTTT. Translation gives CALGEYRTFLRTGGRSPDKLIF.

In this sample, this clone is large. Other DNA sequences in this specimen translate into the identical CDR3. This chain connects TRDV2 to TRDJ1; D may be TRDD3 (5 bases). The germline V and J ends were trimmed by 0 bases and 5 bases, with 21 bases remaining between them. The CDR3 is 17 amino acids. CDR1 and CDR2 from the germline V gene are GEAIGNYY and EKD. The CDR3 loop reads CACDTGLGGRPWDKLIF. CDR3 coding DNA: TGTGCCTGTGACACCGGATTAGGGGGCCGACCGTGGGATAAACTCATCTTT.

Only a few counts were recorded for this clone. TCRdb has a much larger clone's protein, which differs at residue 12 from the translation of this DNA, likely because of a read error; what is shown is the protein translated from the DNA. The V and J genes are TRDV1 and TRDJ2, with D maybe TRDD3 (6 bases). The CDR3 spans 20 residues. From germline, CDR1 is TSWWSYY and CDR2 QGS. V was cut by 1 base and J by 4 bases, with 25 bases left in between. The CDR3 DNA reads TGTGCTCTTGGGGAACCAGCTTCCCTCCTGGGGATGCGCACGACAGCACAACTCTTCTTT. Translated, it gives CALGEPASLLGMRTTAQLFF.

This clone was counted a few times. Since a far larger clone is one base different, this is likely a read error. Other DNA sequences in this specimen translate into the identical CDR3. The chain couples TRDV2 to TRDJ3, with a possible D match to TRDD3 (5 bases). The CDR3 is made up of 19 amino acids. CDR1 is GEAIGNYY and CDR2 is EKD in the germline V gene. The chain's CDR3 is CACDTVRDSTSWDTRQMFF. DNA for the CDR3: TGTGCCTGTGACACCGTGAGGGATTCTACATCCTGGGACACCCGGCAGATGTTTTTC.

The gene calls are TRDV2 and TRDJ3; 7 nucleotides align to TRDD3. The germline V gene has CDR1 GEAIGNYY and CDR2 EKD. This CDR3 has 18 residues. After removal of 0 bases from V and 0 bases from J, the junction contained 4 bases not matched to a gene. The CDR3 DNA sequence: TGTGCCTGTGACACCGGGGGATGGAGCTCCTGGGACACCCGACAGATGTTTTTC. Protein: CACDTGGWSSWDTRQMFF.